One sample yielded the 9 T cell receptor beta chains listed below, sequenced in a study of blood T cell repertoires in COVID-19 (dated by TCRdb to about 2020). The method behind the library was the immunoSEQ multiplex PCR assay. TCRdb took over this immuneACCESS table, retaining in-frame rearrangements with V and J assigned. Such tables are incomplete; in checked studies, under half of the missing clones stem from an unresolved V gene, and the remainder is unexplained. The sample table shows 200,000 to 250,000 clones, and roughly 89% are seen once. The top ten constitute 10% to 13% of the sample. Sequencing was carried out using PBMCs or T cells enriched from blood (not recorded which). All receptors come from a man between 18 and 29 years old with acute COVID-19.

The chain has TRBV28 and TRBJ2-1; TRBD1 agrees at 8 bases. V shed 5 bases, J shed 6 bases, and the junction held 6 bases outside the gene matches. Per germline, CDR1 MDHEN and CDR2 SYDVKM. The CDR3 consists of 14 residues. CDR3 loop: CASSLTGAANEQFF. The DNA of the CDR3 is TGTGCCAGCAGTCTGACAGGGGCCGCCAATGAGCAGTTCTTC.

The chain recombines TRBV6-1 with TRBJ2-2; D perhaps matches TRBD1 (6 bases). The CDR3 extends over 15 amino acids. V lost 1 base to trimming and J lost 7 bases, with 13 bases between them. CDR1 is MNHNS and CDR2 is SASEGT in the germline V gene. The CDR3 is CASSEEGGANGELFF. The CDR3 coding sequence is TGTGCCAGCAGTGAAGAAGGGGGAGCGAACGGGGAGCTGTTTTTT.

The gene calls are TRBV7-2 and TRBJ1-1, with 7 positions matching TRBD1. Germline V gene data show CDR1 as SGHTA and CDR2 as FQGNSA. The CDR3 has 14 amino acids. V trimming: 1 base; J trimming: 5 bases; junction bases outside the gene matches: 4. Here the CDR3 reads CASSLGQGYTEAFF. DNA of the CDR3: TGTGCCAGCAGCTTAGGACAGGGATATACTGAAGCTTTCTTT.

This clone appeared once. The chain links TRBV9 to TRBJ1-1; weak D call: TRBD1 (5 bases). Germline CDR1 SGDLS, CDR2 YYNGEE. Trimming left V 1 base short and J 3 bases short, with 10 bases between. The CDR3 runs 14 residues. The CDR3 DNA reads TGTGCCAGCAGCGTAATTGCGGGGGACACTGAAGCTTTCTTT. Translating gives CASSVIAGDTEAFF.

The V gene is TRBV28, the J gene TRBJ2-3; D is perhaps TRBD2 (5 bases). V was pared by 2 bases and J by 1 base, with 19 bases between. CDR3 length: 18 residues. Per the germline V gene, CDR1 is MDHEN and CDR2 is SYDVKM. This CDR3 is CASSLGLGEPGRTDTQYF. The CDR3 coding sequence is TGTGCCAGCAGTTTAGGTTTGGGAGAACCTGGTCGCACAGATACGCAGTATTTT.

The genes are TRBV7-8 and TRBJ1-1; D is unresolved. The V gene lost 5 bases and the J gene lost 1 base, with 11 bases spanning the gap. The germline V gene encodes CDR1 SGHVS and CDR2 FQNEAQ. The CDR3 is 14 amino acids. CDR3 sequence reads: CASSPRSGNTEAFF. The CDR3 DNA follows: TGTGCCAGCAGCCCTAGATCGGGGAACACTGAAGCTTTCTTT.

The V gene is TRBV7-3, the J gene TRBJ2-1, with a weak D call TRBD2 (7 bases). The CDR3 length is 15 residues. CDR1 SGHTA and CDR2 FQGTGA come from the germline V gene. V gave up 1 base and J gave up 9 bases, with 16 bases separating them. CDR3 nucleotides: TGTGCCAGCAGCTTAAGGGGATCGGGGGGCGGTGAGCAGTTCTTC. This translates into CASSLRGSGGGEQFF. Supplemented by reference TRBV7-3 and TRBJ2-1, the full variable domain reads GAGVSQTPSNKVTEKGKYVELRCDPISGHTALYWYRQSLGQGPEFLIYFQGTGAADDSGLPNDRFFAVRPEGSVSTLKIQRTERGDSAVYLCASSLRGSGGGEQFFGPGTRLTVL.

This rearrangement joins TRBV24-1 to TRBJ1-5, with a tentative D call TRBD1 (6 bases). V lost 6 bases, J lost 6 bases, and 11 bases lay in between. The germline V gene has CDR1 KGHDR and CDR2 SFDVKD. The CDR3 spans 13 residues. The DNA for the CDR3 is TGTGCCACCAGTTCAGGGGCGGTTCAGCCCCAGCATTTT. As protein: CATSSGAVQPQHF.

The CDR3 DNA reads as TGTGCCAGCACCGGCGGGGGTGTGGGCAAAAACATTCAGTACTTC. Amino acid sequence: CASTGGGVGKNIQYF. The chain uses TRBV7-9 and TRBJ2-4, with 7 bases fitting TRBD2. There are 15 residues in the CDR3. V was pared by 7 bases and J by 3 bases, with 9 bases of the junction left unmatched. Germline V gives CDR1 SEHNR, CDR2 FQNEAQ (reference sequence).